A selection of T cell receptor beta chains follows, all from one sample in a study of control samples from healthy donors and cancer patients. TCRdb's copy holds only in-frame clones and misses some; the assay was immunoSEQ multiplex PCR. The sample lists about 180,000 clones, around 94% occurring once. The sample taken for sequencing was blood. These receptor sequences come from a woman between 18 and 29 years old in good health. Both conserved end residues are part of each CDR3. D genes are given only for firm matches. Clone size is not always given. Where it is, it says once, few, many or a class for expanded clones.

cdr3_length d_call j_call v_call clone_size cdr3_aa cdr3_nt
15 . TRBJ2-1 TRBV5-4 . CASSLREYTYNEQFF TGTGCCAGCAGCTTGCGGGAGTACACCTACAATGAGCAGTTCTTC
14 TRBD1 TRBJ2-7 TRBV5-1 . CASSSHTGGYEQYF TGCGCCAGCAGCTCACATACAGGGGGGTACGAGCAGTACTTC
15 TRBD1 TRBJ2-2 TRBV7-9 . CASSQRQGTTGELFF TGTGCCAGCAGCCAGAGACAGGGGACCACCGGGGAGCTGTTTTTT
14 TRBD1 TRBJ2-7 TRBV18 . CASSPLDRAYEQYF TGTGCCAGCTCACCACTGGACAGGGCCTACGAGCAGTACTTC
13 . TRBJ2-5 TRBV11-3 . CASSLAPMETQYF TGTGCCAGCAGCTTAGCCCCCATGGAGACCCAGTACTTC
12 . TRBJ2-2 TRBV29-1 . CSVGYTPGELFF TGCAGCGTTGGGTACACGCCCGGGGAGCTGTTTTTT
11 . TRBJ1-1 TRBV28 . CASSLGAEAFF TGTGCCAGCAGTTTAGGGGCTGAAGCTTTCTTT
15 TRBD2 TRBJ2-3 TRBV13 . CASSSLAGLTDTQYF TGTGCCAGCAGCTCTCTAGCGGGGCTCACAGATACGCAGTATTTT
13 . TRBJ2-3 TRBV10-2 once CASSVGTADTQYF TGCGCCAGCAGTGTGGGGACCGCGGATACGCAGTATTTT
11 . TRBJ1-1 TRBV5-1 . CASSASTEAFF TGCGCCAGCAGCGCGAGCACTGAAGCTTTCTTT
14 TRBD1 TRBJ2-5 TRBV5-1 . CASSLGQGQETQYF TGCGCCAGCAGCCTGGGACAGGGGCAAGAGACCCAGTACTTC
14 . TRBJ2-5 TRBV19 . CASSIDWPRKTQYF TGTGCCAGTAGTATAGATTGGCCGAGGAAGACCCAGTACTTC
14 . TRBJ1-4 TRBV7-9 . CASSPRRGGEKLFF TGTGCCAGCAGCCCACGGCGGGGGGGGGAAAAACTGTTTTTT
12 . TRBJ1-2 TRBV29-1 . CSATGANYGYTF TGCAGCGCTACAGGAGCTAACTATGGCTACACCTTC
15 TRBD2 TRBJ2-1 TRBV11-3 . CASSLVAGTYNEQFF TGTGCCAGCAGCTTAGTAGCGGGGACCTACAATGAGCAGTTCTTC
14 . TRBJ2-2 TRBV5-1 . CASSRDRNTGELFF TGCGCCAGCAGCCGGGACCGGAACACCGGGGAGCTGTTTTTT
13 . TRBJ1-1 TRBV6-5 . CASRGVQQGSAFF TGTGCCAGCAGGGGAGTCCAACAGGGTTCTGCTTTCTTT
14 TRBD2 TRBJ2-3 TRBV6-5 . CASGRGGITDTQYF TGTGCCAGCGGCCGGGGGGGAATCACAGATACGCAGTATTTT
15 . TRBJ2-7 TRBV28 . CASNMTEKSSYEQYF TGTGCCAGCAACATGACCGAGAAGAGCTCCTACGAGCAGTACTTC
12 . TRBJ1-2 TRBV28 . CASSPNLSGYTF TGTGCCAGCAGCCCTAATCTTAGTGGCTACACCTTC
14 . TRBJ1-2 TRBV6-2/TRBV6-3 . CASSKDSSNYGYTF TGTGCCAGCAGTAAGGACAGCTCTAACTATGGCTACACCTTC
12 . TRBJ1-2 TRBV27 . CASSFGRGGYTF TGTGCCAGCAGTTTCGGGAGGGGCGGCTACACCTTC
14 TRBD1 TRBJ2-1 TRBV6-5 . CASRQVQGAFEQFF TGTGCCAGCAGACAGGTGCAGGGGGCGTTTGAGCAGTTCTTC
15 . TRBJ1-1 TRBV7-9 . CASSSQGVLGTEAFF TGTGCCAGCAGCTCCCAAGGGGTTTTGGGCACTGAAGCTTTCTTT
13 TRBD1 TRBJ1-4 TRBV28 . CAIRGSTNEKLFF TGTGCCATCAGGGGGTCAACTAATGAAAAACTGTTTTTT